These 31 T cell receptor beta chains were all obtained from the same sample, sequenced in a study of blood T cell repertoires in COVID-19. Some clones are missing from TCRdb's copy, which holds only in-frame ones; the method was immunoSEQ multiplex PCR. The sample has 150,000 to 170,000 clones; about 86% are singletons. The sample comprised PBMCs or T cells enriched from blood (not recorded which). The receptors stem from a man aged 45-65 years who had recovered from COVID-19.

The chain joins TRBV5-1 to TRBJ2-6; possibly TRBD1 for D (6 bases). V shed 8 bases and J shed 0 bases, with 15 bases lying between them. Germline assignment: CDR1 SGHRS and CDR2 YFSETQ. This CDR3 region has 16 residues. Here the CDR3 reads CASRTENFSGANVLTF. The CDR3 DNA is TGCGCCAGTAGGACAGAGAATTTCTCTGGGGCCAACGTCCTGACTTTC.

This rearrangement joins TRBV27 to TRBJ1-2; D is unclear. CDR3 length: 13 residues. From germline, CDR1 is MNHEY and CDR2 SMNVEV (reference sequence). V dropped 0 bases and J dropped 4 bases, with 6 bases sitting between them. The CDR3 DNA reads as TGTGCCAGCAGTTTATCCCGGTCCTATGGCTACACCTTC. Translation: CASSLSRSYGYTF.

The V and J genes are TRBV7-6 and TRBJ1-2; possibly TRBD1 for D (6 bases). Per the germline V gene, CDR1 is SGHVS and CDR2 is FNYEAQ. The ends were cut back, 3 bases at V and 5 bases at J, with 22 bases in the middle. This CDR3 spans 17 amino acids. The CDR3 DNA reads TGTGCCAGCAGCTTCTTGACAGGATTCAATACTGGTTATGGCTACACCTTC. Residues: CASSFLTGFNTGYGYTF.

The chain carries TRBV5-1 and TRBJ2-1; 12 bases agree with TRBD1. The length of the CDR3 is 17 residues. V trimming: 4 bases; J trimming: 4 bases; junction bases outside the gene matches: 9. CDR1 is SGHRS, CDR2 YFSETQ, per germline. For the CDR3, the DNA is TGCGCCAGCAGCGGAGGGACAGGGGGCGCCCTTTACAATGAGCAGTTCTTC. It translates to CASSGGTGGALYNEQFF.

The V gene is TRBV9, the J gene TRBJ2-3; 9 nucleotides line up with TRBD2. Germline V gene sequence: CDR1 SGDLS, CDR2 YYNGEE. V gave up 0 bases and J gave up 0 bases; unmatched junction bases: 5. This CDR3 spans 17 amino acids. CDR3 sequence: CASSVESAGGSTDTQYF. CDR3 DNA sequence: TGTGCCAGCAGCGTAGAATCGGCGGGGGGGAGCACAGATACGCAGTATTTT.

This clone appeared a few times. CDR3 in DNA: TGTGCCAGCAGTGAACAGATCTCCTACAATGAGCAGTTCTTC. Protein product: CASSEQISYNEQFF. This chain joins TRBV2 and TRBJ2-1; no firm D call. V gave up 2 bases and J gave up 0 bases, with 5 bases separating them. Germline lookup yields CDR1 SNHLY and CDR2 FYNNEI. CDR3 length equals 14 residues. Looking up the rest from reference TRBV2 and TRBJ2-1 gives the full variable domain: EPEVTQTPSHQVTQMGQEVILRCVPISNHLYFYWYRQILGQKVEFLVSFYNNEISEKSEIFDDQFSVERPDGSNFTLKIRSTKLEDSAMYFCASSEQISYNEQFFGPGTRLTVL.

The chain couples TRBV7-9 to TRBJ1-4; the D gene is possibly TRBD1 (5 bases). V shed 5 bases and J shed 8 bases, with 18 bases lying between them. The germline CDR1 and CDR2 sequences are SEHNR and FQNEAQ (reference sequence). The CDR3 is 15 residues long. The DNA of the CDR3 is TGTGCCAGCAGCCTATACAGCGGGGCCGGGGAAAAACTGTTTTTT. This translates into CASSLYSGAGEKLFF.

This clone has only a few counts. The J gene is TRBJ2-7, the V gene TRBV7-2, with TRBD2 matching 7 bases. Germline-derived CDR1 and CDR2 are SGHTA and FQGNSA. Losses at the gene ends were 5 bases for V and 3 bases for J; bases not matched to a gene: 10. CDR3 length: 15 amino acids. CDR3 in amino acids: CASSPSGDPIYEQYF. CDR3 nucleotides: TGTGCCAGCAGCCCAAGCGGGGACCCCATCTACGAGCAGTACTTC.

This clone was seen only once. V is TRBV12-3 or TRBV12-4 and J is TRBJ2-7; D is perhaps TRBD1 (6 bases). V lost 3 bases and J lost 4, with 10 bases in between. The CDR3 runs to 13 residues. The CDR3 loop is CASSLDRDYEQYF. The CDR3 nucleotides are TGTGCCAGCAGTTTGGACAGAGATTACGAGCAGTACTTC.

The chain is built from TRBV6-1 and TRBJ1-5, with 9 positions matching TRBD1. This CDR3 contains 17 residues. Per the germline V gene, CDR1 is MNHNS and CDR2 is SASEGT. V lost 0 bases, J lost 5 bases, and 8 bases stayed unmatched. The CDR3 protein is CASSEAFGQGSYQPQHF. CDR3 in DNA: TGTGCCAGCAGTGAAGCGTTCGGACAGGGGAGTTATCAGCCCCAGCATTTT.

The chain recombines TRBV5-1 with TRBJ2-7, with TRBD2 matching over 8 bases. CDR1 and CDR2 from the germline V gene are SGHRS and YFSETQ. There are 14 residues in the CDR3. V was clipped by 2 bases and J by 2 bases; unmatched bases: 3. The CDR3 DNA reads as TGCGCCAGCAGCTTCGGGGGGGAAACCTACGAGCAGTACTTC. Protein product: CASSFGGETYEQYF. The whole variable domain, remainder taken from reference TRBV5-1 and TRBJ2-7, is KAGVTQTPRYLIKTRGQQVTLSCSPISGHRSVSWYQQTPGQGLQFLFEYFSETQRNKGNFPGRFSGRQFSNSRSEMNVSTLELGDSALYLCASSFGGETYEQYFGPGTRLTVT.

This clone has a single count. This chain joins TRBV9 and TRBJ2-3; 9 bases map to TRBD2. CDR3 length: 16 amino acids. The trim removed 3 bases at V and 5 bases at J, leaving 10 bases unmatched. Per germline, CDR1 SGDLS and CDR2 YYNGEE. The CDR3 spells CASSGTAGGPVDTQYF. In DNA, the CDR3 is TGTGCCAGCAGCGGGACCGCGGGGGGGCCTGTAGATACGCAGTATTTT.

On this clone itself: Because the CDR3's place on the DNA is in doubt, the DNA is left out and the CDR3 is given as listed by TCRdb. CDR3 amino acids: CAWSVYVGTGARSHF. This chain uses TRBV30 with TRBJ1-6; the table's D gene call, TRBD1, was not cross checked with the DNA. Germline CDR1 is GTSNPN and CDR2 is SVGIG (reference sequence). The CDR3 has 15 amino acids, counting both end residues.

The chain has TRBV3-1 (or the pseudogene TRBV3-2) and TRBJ2-2, with TRBD2 as a possible D gene (6 bases). The CDR3 has 16 amino acids. V was pared by 1 base and J by 2 bases, with 11 bases between. Germline CDR1 and CDR2: LGHDT and YNNKEL (reference sequence). The CDR3 region is CASSQVGGANTGELFF. CDR3 nucleotide sequence: TGTGCCAGCAGCCAAGTCGGCGGGGCTAACACCGGGGAGCTGTTTTTT.

J is TRBJ1-4 and V is TRBV18; TRBD1 matches 10 bases. The CDR3 spans 15 residues. After removal of 6 bases from V and 4 bases from J, the junction contained 5 bases not matched to a gene. Germline V CDR1 and CDR2: KGHSH, LQKENI. The CDR3 DNA is TGTGCCAGCTCCCCTCGGGACAGGGGTAATGAAAAACTGTTTTTT. It codes for CASSPRDRGNEKLFF.

This chain connects TRBV3-1 (or the pseudogene TRBV3-2) to TRBJ1-4; D might be TRBD1 (5 bases). The CDR3 is made up of 15 amino acids. Germline-derived CDR1 and CDR2 are LGHDT and YNNKEL (reference sequence). The V and J ends lost 2 bases and 4 bases respectively, with 11 bases between them. CDR3 nucleotides: TGTGCCAGCAGCCAAAGGGGTCAAGATAATGAAAAACTGTTTTTT. Translation gives CASSQRGQDNEKLFF.

The chain links TRBV5-4 to TRBJ1-4; 7 bases fit TRBD1. The CDR3 runs 16 residues. CDR1 and CDR2 from the germline V gene are SGHNT and YYREEE (reference sequence). With 4 bases clipped from V and 0 bases from J, the junction kept 6 bases outside the gene matches. CDR3 loop: CASSPGTAATNEKLFF. The CDR3 bases are TGTGCCAGCAGCCCCGGGACAGCCGCAACTAATGAAAAACTGTTTTTT.

The chain has TRBV7-9 and TRBJ2-3; D is perhaps TRBD2 (5 bases). The V end lost 3 bases, the J end lost 5 bases, and 9 bases lay between the germline ends. CDR3 length: 13 residues. The germline gives CDR1 SEHNR, CDR2 FQNEAQ (reference sequence). The CDR3 nucleotides are TGTGCCAGCAGCTTCGGTGGAGGAGATACGCAGTATTTT. This encodes CASSFGGGDTQYF. Looking up the rest from reference TRBV7-9 and TRBJ2-3 gives the full variable domain: DTGVSQNPRHKITKRGQNVTFRCDPISEHNRLYWYRQTLGQGPEFLTYFQNEAQLEKSRLLSDRFSAERPKGSFSTLEIQRTEQGDSAMYLCASSFGGGDTQYFGPGTRLTVL.

The J gene is TRBJ1-5, the V gene TRBV4-1; 7 nucleotides match TRBD1. Germline CDR1 MGHRA, CDR2 YSYEKL. Losses at the gene ends were 0 bases for V and 7 bases for J; bases not matched to a gene: 6. The CDR3 sequence is 15 residues long. CDR3 amino acids: CASSQEGQLSQPQHF. Here the CDR3 DNA reads TGCGCCAGCAGCCAAGAGGGACAGCTTTCCCAGCCCCAGCATTTT.

The V and J genes are TRBV12-3 or TRBV12-4 and TRBJ1-2, with 9 positions matching TRBD1. J gave up 8 bases and V 7 bases, and 5 bases lay outside the gene matches. The CDR3 is 12 amino acids. CDR3 amino acids: CASNDRGEGYTF. CDR3 nucleotide sequence: TGTGCCAGCAATGACAGGGGGGAAGGCTACACCTTC.

This chain links TRBV11-3 with TRBJ2-1, with D hard to call. CDR1 is SGHNT and CDR2 is YENEEA in the germline V gene. This CDR3 has 15 residues. Trimming cost V 0 bases and J 2 bases, with 8 bases left between them. CDR3 DNA: TGTGCCAGCAGCTTAGAGAGTTTGGCCTACAATGAGCAGTTCTTC. It yields the protein CASSLESLAYNEQFF.

This sequence joins TRBV29-1 and TRBJ1-2, with D unresolved. V was trimmed by 4 bases and J by 8 bases, leaving 2 bases between them. There are 8 residues in the CDR3. The germline gives CDR1 SQVTM, CDR2 ANQGSEA. The CDR3 nucleotides read TGCAGCGTTGCGGGCTACACCTTC. Amino acids: CSVAGYTF. Full variable domain (missing parts from reference TRBV29-1 and TRBJ1-2): SAVISQKPSRDICQRGTSLTIQCQVDSQVTMMFWYRQQPGQSLTLIATANQGSEATYESGFVIDKFPISRPNLTFSTLTVSNMSPEDSSIYLCSVAGYTFGSGTRLTVV.

The rearrangement joins TRBV7-6 to TRBJ2-5, with D perhaps matching TRBD1 (6 bases). The germline CDR1 and CDR2 sequences are SGHVS and FNYEAQ. The CDR3 spans 15 residues. The germline V and J ends were trimmed by 1 base and 5 bases, with 14 bases remaining between them. The CDR3 region is CASSLGQGTGETQYF. CDR3 nucleotides: TGTGCCAGCAGCTTAGGGCAGGGGACGGGGGAGACCCAGTACTTC.

This chain links TRBV19 with TRBJ2-2; D possibly corresponds to TRBD1 (6 bases). This CDR3 is built from 21 residues. V was trimmed by 8 bases and J by 1 base, leaving 32 bases between them. CDR1 and CDR2 (germline): LNHDA, SQIVND (reference sequence). CDR3 in amino acids: CASCLRGSSFAPLLNTGELFF. The CDR3 nucleotides read TGTGCCAGTTGTCTCAGGGGTAGTTCCTTCGCTCCACTTCTGAACACCGGGGAGCTGTTTTTT.

This clone showed up just once. V is TRBV15 and J is TRBJ1-1, with 7 bases fitting TRBD1. The V gene end was trimmed by 5 bases and the J gene end by 5 bases; junction bases not matched to a gene: 14. The CDR3 length is 16 residues. The germline V gene has CDR1 LNHNV and CDR2 YYDKDF (reference sequence). The CDR3 DNA reads TGTGCCACCAGCCCTCGGACAGGCGGGTCGGGAACTGAAGCTTTCTTT. Translation: CATSPRTGGSGTEAFF.

The gene calls are TRBV7-9 and TRBJ1-6; 9 positions match TRBD1. The CDR3 sequence is 15 residues long. With V trimmed by 5 bases and J by 7 bases, 6 bases remained unmatched. CDR1 and CDR2 (germline): SEHNR, FQNEAQ (reference sequence). CDR3 sequence (DNA): TGTGCCAGCAGCACCGGACAGGGGAAAAATTCACCCCTCCACTTT. Translating it yields CASSTGQGKNSPLHF.

This chain joins TRBV30 and TRBJ1-2; 8 bases agree with TRBD1. The CDR3 has 13 residues. The germline gives CDR1 GTSNPN, CDR2 SVGIG (reference sequence). J gave up 7 bases and V 3 bases, and 7 bases lay outside the gene matches. CDR3 protein: CAWRKQGDGGYTF. The CDR3 region has the DNA TGTGCCTGGAGGAAACAGGGGGATGGTGGCTACACCTTC.

The chain links TRBV5-6 to TRBJ2-3, with TRBD2 matching 7 bases. CDR3 size: 17 residues. Germline CDR1 and CDR2: SGHDT and YYEEEE. Losses at the gene ends were 1 base for V and 0 bases for J; bases not matched to a gene: 8. The CDR3 nucleotides are TGTGCCAGCAGCTTGCCGGGTTGGGGAGGGAGCACAGATACGCAGTATTTT. As protein: CASSLPGWGGSTDTQYF.

V is TRBV5-8 and J is TRBJ2-1; 10 bases agree with TRBD2. V lost 2 bases, J lost 6 bases, and 8 bases stayed unmatched. Germline V CDR1 and CDR2: SGHTS, YDEGEE. The CDR3 has 16 residues. The CDR3 DNA follows: TGTGCCAGCAGCTTCCTAGCGGGGGTACGCGTCAATGAGCAGTTCTTC. Protein sequence: CASSFLAGVRVNEQFF.

CDR3 nucleotides: TGTGCCAGCAGTCCTACAGGGGTTGGGGAAAAACTGTTTTTT. This translates into CASSPTGVGEKLFF. The V call is TRBV6-6, the J call TRBJ1-4; 7 bases are a match to TRBD1. CDR1 MNHNY and CDR2 SVGAGI come from the germline V gene (reference sequence). The CDR3 runs to 14 residues. V shed 5 bases, J shed 8 bases, and the junction held 8 bases outside the gene matches.

This clone has a single count. The chain links TRBV19 to TRBJ1-5, with a possible D match to TRBD1 (6 bases). Germline loops: CDR1 LNHDA, CDR2 SQIVND (reference sequence). The V end was cut by 0 bases, the J end by 7 bases, with 10 bases between. This CDR3 region has 14 residues. CDR3 protein: CASSIDLRGQPQHF. The CDR3 nucleotides read TGTGCCAGTAGTATAGATCTAAGGGGGCAGCCCCAGCATTTT.